Below, 25 T cell receptor beta chains from the same sample are listed, as sequenced in a study of blood T cell repertoires in COVID-19. The table came from immunoSEQ multiplex PCR; TCRdb's copy has only in-frame clones and leaves some out. Of a few hundred thousand clones listed, about 91% are singletons. The source material was PBMCs or T cells enriched from blood (not recorded which). These receptors originate from a woman aged 40 to 49 who had recovered from COVID-19.

The chain recombines TRBV18 with TRBJ2-7; TRBD1 aligns across 7 bases. The V gene's germline CDR1 is KGHSH and CDR2 LQKENI. The CDR3 contains 15 residues. Losses at the gene ends were 3 bases for V and 3 bases for J; bases not matched to a gene: 8. The CDR3 is CASSPDRRTIYEQYF. The CDR3 DNA is TGTGCCAGCTCACCGGACAGGAGAACTATCTACGAGCAGTACTTC. The whole variable domain, remainder taken from reference TRBV18 and TRBJ2-7, is NAGVMQNPRHLVRRRGQEARLRCSPMKGHSHVYWYRQLPEEGLKFMVYLQKENIIDESGMPKERFSAEFPKEGPSILRIQQVVRGDSAAYFCASSPDRRTIYEQYFGPGTRLTVT.

This clone was counted ten times or more. This chain connects TRBV10-3 to TRBJ1-4; D unclear. The germline V and J ends were trimmed by 5 bases and 8 bases, with 6 bases remaining between them. The germline V gene has CDR1 ENHRY and CDR2 SYGVKD. This CDR3 has 11 residues. CDR3 coding DNA: TGTGCCATCAGTCCCGGGGAAAAACTGTTTTTT. It codes for CAISPGEKLFF.

As DNA, the CDR3 is TGTGCCAGCAGCTTAGGGGGCGCGAATAACTATGGCTACACCTTC. Residues: CASSLGGANNYGYTF. The chain couples TRBV5-6 to TRBJ1-2; TRBD1 matches 7 bases. Germline lookup yields CDR1 SGHDT and CDR2 YYEEEE. Trimming took 2 bases from V and 1 from J; bases not matched to a gene: 5. CDR3 length: 15 amino acids. Combining the CDR3 with reference TRBV5-6 and TRBJ1-2 gives the whole variable domain DAGVTQSPTHLIKTRGQQVTLRCSPKSGHDTVSWYQQALGQGPQFIFQYYEEEERQRGNFPDRFSGHQFPNYSSELNVNALLLGDSALYLCASSLGGANNYGYTFGSGTRLTVV.

The gene calls are TRBV11-2 and TRBJ2-7; no clear D. CDR3 length: 13 residues. Germline V gene lookup returns CDR1 SGHAT and CDR2 FQNNGV. V was trimmed by 5 bases and J by 3 bases, leaving 11 bases between them. The CDR3 here is CASSPSLSYEQYF. The CDR3 DNA is TGTGCCAGCAGCCCCTCTCTGAGCTACGAGCAGTACTTC.

This clone was seen many times. The J gene is TRBJ1-3, the V gene TRBV4-1, with a weak D call TRBD1 (6 bases). This CDR3 region has 15 residues. V lost 4 bases and J 0 bases, leaving 10 bases between the germline ends. From germline, CDR1 is MGHRA and CDR2 YSYEKL. As DNA, the CDR3 is TGCGCCAGCAGCCGGACAGTTCTCTCTGGAAACACCATATATTTT. Encoded protein: CASSRTVLSGNTIYF.

In this sample, this clone turned up once. This chain joins TRBV12-5 and TRBJ2-7; maybe TRBD2 (5 bases). Trimming removed 0 bases from V and 0 bases from J, with 21 bases in between. Germline CDR1 is LGHNT and CDR2 is FRNRAP. This CDR3 has 19 residues. In DNA, the CDR3 is TGTGCTAGTGGTTTGGTACCCGCCACGGGGTCCCCCCACTCCTACGAGCAGTACTTC. It translates to CASGLVPATGSPHSYEQYF.

The genes are TRBV30 and TRBJ1-3; TRBD1 matches 11 bases. CDR3 length: 18 amino acids. Trimming cost V 3 bases and J 0 bases; bases outside gene matches: 10. CDR1 GTSNPN and CDR2 SVGIG come from the germline V gene (reference sequence). The CDR3 coding sequence is TGTGCCTGGAGCCCCCGGGACAGGGGGTCTTTCTCTGGAAACACCATATATTTT. Protein: CAWSPRDRGSFSGNTIYF.

The CDR3 DNA sequence: TGTGCCAGCAGCCTAGAGAGCTCCTACAATGAGCAGTTCTTC. Protein sequence: CASSLESSYNEQFF. The rearrangement joins TRBV7-6 to TRBJ2-1, with unresolved D. V shed 5 bases and J shed 0 bases, with 8 bases lying between them. From germline, CDR1 is SGHVS and CDR2 FNYEAQ. The CDR3 extends over 14 amino acids.

The J gene is TRBJ2-7, the V gene TRBV3-1 (or the pseudogene TRBV3-2); tentatively, D is TRBD1 (5 bases). The V end lost 4 bases, the J end lost 2 bases, and 12 bases lay between the germline ends. The germline gives CDR1 LGHDT, CDR2 YNNKEL (reference sequence). The CDR3 loop spans 14 amino acids. In DNA form, the CDR3 reads TGTGCCAGCAGCCTCTCGACAGCTACCTACGAGCAGTACTTC. Protein: CASSLSTATYEQYF.

The chain joins TRBV18 to TRBJ2-1; TRBD2 agrees at 15 bases. Trimming removed 3 bases from V and 5 bases from J; junction bases left unmatched: 2. The CDR3 extends over 16 amino acids. Germline-derived CDR1 and CDR2 are KGHSH and LQKENI. For the CDR3, the DNA is TGTGCCAGCTCACCTCGGACTAGCGGGAGGGACAATGAGCAGTTCTTC. This encodes CASSPRTSGRDNEQFF.

V is TRBV6-2 or TRBV6-3 and J is TRBJ2-3; TRBD1 agrees at 7 bases. V gave up 5 bases and J gave up 8 bases; unmatched junction bases: 16. Looked up from germline, CDR1 is MNHEY and CDR2 is SVGEGT. The CDR3 consists of 16 residues. The CDR3 is CASSKNPGQTLATQYF. In DNA form, the CDR3 reads TGTGCCAGCAGTAAAAATCCGGGACAGACCTTAGCTACGCAGTATTTT.

This clone was recorded many times. J is TRBJ1-5 and V is TRBV7-9, with unresolved D. Germline CDR1 and CDR2: SEHNR and FQNEAQ (reference sequence). V lost 1 base, J lost 7 bases, and 5 bases lay in between. CDR3 length equals 12 residues. DNA of the CDR3: TGTGCCAGCAGCTTAGATGAGCAGCCCCAGCATTTT. It encodes CASSLDEQPQHF. Based on the CDR3 plus reference TRBV7-9 and TRBJ1-5, the full variable domain is DTGVSQNPRHKITKRGQNVTFRCDPISEHNRLYWYRQTLGQGPEFLTYFQNEAQLEKSRLLSDRFSAERPKGSFSTLEIQRTEQGDSAMYLCASSLDEQPQHFGDGTRLSIL.

This clone appeared once. CDR3 DNA: TGCGCCAGCAGCCCATTTGGACAGGCGTTGAACACTGAAGCTTTCTTT. Translation: CASSPFGQALNTEAFF. V usage is TRBV5-1 and J usage is TRBJ1-1, with 7 bases identical to TRBD1. Trimming cost V 4 bases and J 0 bases; bases outside gene matches: 9. This CDR3 contains 16 residues. The V gene's germline CDR1 is SGHRS and CDR2 YFSETQ.

This chain joins TRBV7-8 and TRBJ2-1; D is possibly TRBD2 (5 bases). Germline CDR1 SGHVS, CDR2 FQNEAQ. This CDR3 comprises 15 residues. V was shortened by 0 bases and J by 4 bases, with 10 bases between the two germline ends. CDR3 sequence: CASSLAGDSYNEQFF. In nucleotides, the CDR3 is TGTGCCAGCAGCTTAGCGGGAGATTCGTACAATGAGCAGTTCTTC.

The chain is built from TRBV5-1 and TRBJ2-7, with 8 positions matching TRBD1. The germline V gene encodes CDR1 SGHRS and CDR2 YFSETQ. This CDR3 is built from 14 residues. V lost 0 bases and J lost 2; bases outside the gene matches: 1. CDR3 in DNA: TGCGCCAGCAGCTTGGGCAGGGGGCCCTACGAGCAGTACTTC. As protein: CASSLGRGPYEQYF.

The V and J genes are TRBV4-1 and TRBJ2-1; D is perhaps TRBD2 (5 bases). Germline V gene data show CDR1 as MGHRA and CDR2 as YSYEKL. Trimming stripped 2 bases from V and 5 bases from J, with 16 bases between. This CDR3 spans 16 amino acids. CDR3 loop: CASSQNLRVSDNEQFF. The CDR3 DNA sequence: TGCGCCAGCAGCCAAAACCTTAGAGTTAGCGACAATGAGCAGTTCTTC.

V gene TRBV4-3 combines with J gene TRBJ2-5; 10 bases line up with TRBD2. The V and J ends lost 3 bases and 4 bases, in that order; junction bases with no gene match: 5. The CDR3 is 15 residues long. CDR1 and CDR2 (germline): LGHNA, YSLEER. Here the CDR3 reads CASSHRLAGVETQYF. In DNA form, the CDR3 reads TGCGCCAGCAGCCATCGCCTAGCGGGGGTAGAGACCCAGTACTTC.

This clone was found once. The chain uses TRBV28 and TRBJ1-5; D unresolved. Per the germline V gene, CDR1 is MDHEN and CDR2 is SYDVKM. The CDR3 consists of 14 residues. V was clipped by 5 bases and J by 4 bases, with 12 bases between them. CDR3 loop: CASSGGMGNQPQHF. In nucleotides, the CDR3 is TGTGCCAGCAGTGGAGGAATGGGGAATCAGCCCCAGCATTTT.

This chain connects TRBV7-2 to TRBJ2-1, with TRBD2 matching 8 bases. Germline CDR1 reads SGHTA; CDR2 reads FQGNSA. The CDR3 extends over 12 amino acids. With V trimmed by 6 bases and J by 8 bases, 3 bases remained unmatched. CDR3 nucleotides: TGTGCCAGCAGAACTAGCGGAGATGAGCAGTTCTTC. Translation: CASRTSGDEQFF.

The genes are TRBV19 and TRBJ1-4; D ambiguous. This CDR3 region has 15 residues. Per germline, CDR1 LNHDA and CDR2 SQIVND (reference sequence). Trimming cost V 2 bases and J 7 bases, with 14 bases left between them. In DNA, the CDR3 is TGTGCCAGTAGTATAAGGAACGAGGCGGGTGAAAAACTGTTTTTT. Translating gives CASSIRNEAGEKLFF.

This clone was counted ten times or more. The chain combines TRBV15 with TRBJ2-7, with a weak D call TRBD2 (5 bases). Trimming took off 4 bases at V and 7 bases at J, with 20 bases between the two ends. Germline CDR1 and CDR2: LNHNV and YYDKDF (reference sequence). This CDR3 is built from 15 residues. The CDR3 DNA reads TGTGCCACCAGCAACCTCAGTGAGGGAGTGAGTGAGCAGTACTTC. This codes for CATSNLSEGVSEQYF.

The CDR3 sequence: CASSPQGLAVYEQYF. CDR3 nucleotide sequence: TGTGCCAGCAGCCCTCAGGGACTAGCGGTATACGAGCAGTACTTC. The V call is TRBV9, the J call TRBJ2-7; 11 positions agree with TRBD2. Germline CDR1 SGDLS, CDR2 YYNGEE. CDR3 length equals 15 residues. The J segment lost 4 bases and the V segment lost 4 bases, leaving 7 bases of the junction unmatched.

The gene calls are TRBV7-2 and TRBJ2-7; D remains unclear. This CDR3 has 17 residues. V was trimmed by 1 base and J by 0 bases, leaving 16 bases between them. Germline CDR1 and CDR2: SGHTA and FQGNSA. CDR3 region: CASSLDRGRSLSYEQYF. The CDR3 nucleotides read TGTGCCAGCAGCTTAGACCGTGGTCGCTCACTCTCCTACGAGCAGTACTTC.

The chain has TRBV7-9 and TRBJ1-4, with unresolved D. Germline CDR1 SEHNR, CDR2 FQNEAQ (reference sequence). CDR3 length: 12 amino acids. Trimming cost V 5 bases and J 6 bases, with 7 bases left between them. In DNA, the CDR3 is TGTGCCAGCAGCATTGACTATGAAAAACTGTTTTTT. This codes for CASSIDYEKLFF.

The chain joins TRBV9 to TRBJ2-7, with unresolved D. CDR3 length equals 14 residues. Deletions cut 4 bases from V and 5 bases from J, with 16 bases between. The germline CDR1 and CDR2 sequences are SGDLS and YYNGEE. CDR3 sequence (DNA): TGTGCCAGCAGCCCTCAGGTCCGTTGGGACGAGCAGTACTTC. Translated, it gives CASSPQVRWDEQYF. The full variable domain, in which reference TRBV9 and TRBJ2-7 provide the parts outside the CDR3, is DSGVTQTPKHLITATGQRVTLRCSPRSGDLSVYWYQQSLDQGLQFLIQYYNGEERAKGNILERFSAQQFPDLHSELNLSSLELGDSALYFCASSPQVRWDEQYFGPGTRLTVT.